Following are 10 T cell receptor beta chains from one sample sequenced in a study of vaccination and CD4 T cells after COVID-19. Their antigens remain unidentified. Treatment denoted: roughly nine-day PBMC culture with coronavirus spike peptide pools or control peptides (ViraFEST assay). The Oncomine TCR Beta short-read assay sequenced DNA from cultured CD4+ T cells. TCRdb processed the PCR reads anew with MiXCR; each CDR3 protein has one entry. This sample carries some 9,000 distinct CDR3 sequences, roughly three fifths of them seen once, and the ten largest clones take about 30%. Material for sequencing was CD4+ T cells from blood, cultured in vitro. The receptors were sampled from a human donor who had recovered from COVID-19.

This clonotype was picked up one time. In DNA form, the CDR3 reads TGTGCCAGCGGCCCCCGAGGGTATTCACCCCTCCACTTT. Translating gives CASGPRGYSPLHF. The chain carries TRBV6-2 or TRBV6-3 and TRBJ1-6; D gene ambiguous. CDR1 and CDR2 (germline): MNHEY, SVGEGT. Trimming cost V 8 bases and J 8 bases, with 13 bases left between them. This CDR3 contains 13 residues.

The chain has TRBV7-2 and TRBJ1-2; perhaps TRBD1 as D (6 bases). Germline assignment: CDR1 SGHTA and CDR2 FQGNSA. V shed 5 bases and J shed 4 bases, with 11 bases lying between them. The CDR3 runs to 13 residues. The CDR3 reads CASSPDRSYGYTF. The CDR3 region has the DNA TGTGCCAGCAGCCCCGACAGGTCCTATGGCTACACCTTC.

V and J are TRBV27 and TRBJ2-1; 8 bases agree with TRBD2. CDR1 MNHEY and CDR2 SMNVEV come from the germline V gene (reference sequence). The length of the CDR3 is 17 residues. The trim removed 1 base at V and 2 bases at J, leaving 7 bases unmatched. Written as DNA, the CDR3 is TGTGCCAGCAGTTTATTCCTCAAAGCGGGAGCCTACAATGAGCAGTTCTTC. Translated: CASSLFLKAGAYNEQFF.

This chain links TRBV6-2 or TRBV6-3 with TRBJ1-2, with D uncertain. Trimming took off 5 bases at V and 4 bases at J, with 17 bases between the two ends. CDR1 MNHEY and CDR2 SVGEGT come from the germline V gene. This CDR3 region has 15 residues. The CDR3 reads CASSLDSVPRYGYTF. Written as DNA, the CDR3 is TGTGCCAGCAGTCTAGACTCCGTTCCCCGCTATGGCTACACCTTC.

The gene calls are TRBV7-2 and TRBJ1-5; perhaps TRBD1 as D (5 bases). Looked up from germline, CDR1 is SGHTA and CDR2 is FQGNSA. The V and J ends lost 3 bases and 5 bases respectively, with 20 bases between them. The CDR3 consists of 17 residues. CDR3 amino acids: CASSFETHGGLDQPQHF. The CDR3 region has the DNA TGTGCCAGCAGCTTTGAGACACATGGGGGTCTGGATCAGCCCCAGCATTTT.

The genes are TRBV20-1 and TRBJ1-3; D not certain. Trimming removed 6 bases from V and 0 bases from J, with 12 bases in between. CDR3 size: 14 residues. Germline-derived CDR1 and CDR2 are DFQATT and SNEGSKA (reference sequence). The CDR3 loop is CSATSRDSGNTIYF. CDR3 nucleotides: TGCAGTGCCACTAGCCGGGACTCTGGAAACACCATATATTTT.

As regards this clonotype: Its ends do not fully match the called genes, so a read error is possible. The V and J genes are TRBV7-9 and TRBJ1-2, with D tentatively TRBD1 (5 bases). CDR3 size: 9 residues. Germline V gene sequence: CDR1 SEHNR, CDR2 FQNEAQ (reference sequence). The CDR3 loop is CASSPDTVF. In DNA form, the CDR3 reads TGTGCCAGCAGCCCGGACACCGTCTTC. The full variable domain, its missing parts supplied by reference TRBV7-9 and TRBJ1-2, is DTGVSQNPRHKITKRGQNVTFRCDPISEHNRLYWYRQTLGQGPEFLTYFQNEAQLEKSRLLSDRFSAERPKGSFSTLEIQRTEQGDSAMYLCASSPDTVFGSGTRLTVV.

V gene TRBV7-2 combines with J gene TRBJ2-5, with 7 bases lining up with TRBD2. With V trimmed by 4 bases and J by 1 base, 0 bases remained unmatched. Germline assignment: CDR1 SGHTA and CDR2 FQGNSA. The CDR3 is made up of 13 amino acids. CDR3 residues: CASSSGGQETQYF. CDR3 in DNA: TGTGCCAGCAGCTCGGGGGGCCAAGAGACCCAGTACTTC.

As concerns this clonotype: At one of its ends the junction is not consistent with the germline gene, which may arise from a read error. V is TRBV5-4 and J is TRBJ1-1; D might be TRBD1 (5 bases). This CDR3 region has 14 residues. From germline, CDR1 is SGHNT and CDR2 YYREEE (reference sequence). The CDR3: CTSSLVGEGTEAFF. The CDR3 DNA reads TGTACCAGCAGCTTGGTAGGGGAAGGCACTGAAGCTTTCTTT.

This clonotype was seen only a few times. V gene TRBV15 combines with J gene TRBJ2-2; D gene unclear. This CDR3 comprises 15 residues. V lost 1 base and J 4 bases, leaving 10 bases between the germline ends. The germline V gene has CDR1 LNHNV and CDR2 YYDKDF (reference sequence). In nucleotides, the CDR3 is TGTGCCACCAGCAGAGTGCTGGGAATCACCGGGGAGCTGTTTTTT. It yields the protein CATSRVLGITGELFF. The variable domain in full, completed from reference TRBV15 and TRBJ2-2, reads DAMVIQNPRYQVTQFGKPVTLSCSQTLNHNVMYWYQQKSSQAPKLLFHYYDKDFNNEADTPDNFQSRRPNTSFCFLDIRSPGLGDTAMYLCATSRVLGITGELFFGEGSRLTVL.